This T cell receptor (beta chain) was profiled in a study of shared clonotypes between healthy human individuals. Negatively enriched CD4+ T cells were divided by CD45RA into naive and memory. This clone was observed a handful of times. Its matching antigen is unknown. Different DNA sequences within this sample yield the same CDR3. The V gene lost 1 base and the J gene lost 2 bases, with 6 bases spanning the gap. Germline-derived CDR1 and CDR2 are MDHEN and SYDVKM. This CDR3 spans 14 amino acids. Study-level findings and limits: A handful of donors held 4.5% to 5% of naive CD4 clonotypes in common.

The protocol was immunoSEQ multiplex PCR, while the TCRdb copy is restricted to in-frame clones and leaves out a portion. Among over a million clones listed, about 96% were seen once. The specimen sequenced was naive CD4+ T cells sorted from blood. The subset: CD45RA+ positively selected. The receptor comes from a young man in good health. The chain has TRBV28 and TRBJ1-5; the D gene is possibly TRBD1 (5 bases). CDR3 bases: TGTGCCAGCAGTTTATTGGGGGGCAATCAGCCCCAGCATTTT. Translating it yields CASSLLGGNQPQHF.